The 23 T cell receptor beta chains reported below all come from one sample, sequenced in a study of shared clonotypes between healthy human individuals. Sequenced by immunoSEQ multiplex PCR; TCRdb stores in-frame clones only, minus some. The repertoire has fewer than 1.4 million clones, 70% to 80% of them found once; the top ten carry around 0.6%. Sequencing used memory CD4+ T cells from PBMCs. Specified subset: CD45RA-negative fraction. Receptors were obtained from a young man in good health. Some clones in this sample may be carry-over from other donors' samples.

The rearrangement uses TRBV6-6 and TRBJ2-1; tentative D call: TRBD1 (5 bases). The germline gives CDR1 MNHNY, CDR2 SVGAGI (reference sequence). The CDR3 extends over 12 amino acids. V was clipped by 4 bases and J by 7 bases, with 8 bases between them. The CDR3 loop is CASSSGWNEQFF. The CDR3 coding sequence is TGTGCCAGCAGTTCAGGGTGGAATGAGCAGTTCTTC.

The chain recombines TRBV7-8 with TRBJ1-5; 12 bases match TRBD1. This CDR3 has 18 residues. Germline values: CDR1 SGHVS, CDR2 FQNEAQ. The junction had 13 bases not matched to a gene; V was cut back by 5 bases and J by 5 bases. CDR3 amino acids: CASSRQGQGARWDQPQHF. The CDR3 DNA is TGTGCCAGCAGCCGACAGGGACAGGGGGCTCGTTGGGATCAGCCCCAGCATTTT.

This chain links TRBV27 with TRBJ1-4; possible D gene TRBD1, 6 bases. CDR1 is MNHEY, CDR2 SMNVEV, per germline (reference sequence). The CDR3 consists of 16 residues. The V end lost 5 bases, the J end lost 5 bases, and 18 bases lay between the germline ends. The chain's CDR3 is CASSLPRTASNEKLFF. CDR3 coding DNA: TGTGCCAGCAGTCTCCCCCGGACAGCCTCCAATGAAAAACTGTTTTTT. The full variable domain, completed using reference TRBV27 and TRBJ1-4, is EAQVTQNPRYLITVTGKKLTVTCSQNMNHEYMSWYRQDPGLGLRQIYYSMNVEVTDKGDVPEGYKVSRKEKRNFPLILESPSPNQTSLYFCASSLPRTASNEKLFFGSGTQLSVL.

CDR3 amino acids: CASSHVRDNSFEQYF. CDR3 DNA: TGCGCCAGCAGCCACGTTCGGGACAACTCTTTCGAGCAGTACTTC. The chain links TRBV4-1 to TRBJ2-7; possible D gene TRBD1, 6 bases. The CDR3 runs to 15 residues. Between the trimmed V and J ends, which lost 3 bases and 6 bases, there was a span of 18 bases. Germline V lookup: CDR1 MGHRA, CDR2 YSYEKL.

The chain employs TRBV4-1 and TRBJ2-3; 7 bases map to TRBD2. The CDR3 runs to 16 residues. Germline V lookup: CDR1 MGHRA, CDR2 YSYEKL. V shed 1 base and J 0 bases; nucleotides not matched to a gene: 4. In DNA form, the CDR3 reads TGCGCCAGCAGCCAAGCGAGCGGGATTAGCACAGATACGCAGTATTTT. Protein product: CASSQASGISTDTQYF.

The rearrangement uses TRBV6-6 and TRBJ2-1; either TRBD1 or TRBD2 may fit D (6 bases each). V gave up 0 bases and J gave up 2 bases, with 11 bases separating them. The CDR3 is 16 residues long. From germline, CDR1 is MNHNY and CDR2 SVGAGI (reference sequence). Written as DNA, the CDR3 is TGTGCCAGCAGTTACTCGTACAGGGAGGCCTACAATGAGCAGTTCTTC. It specifies CASSYSYREAYNEQFF.

The rearrangement uses TRBV5-1 and TRBJ1-3; D ambiguous. The germline gives CDR1 SGHRS, CDR2 YFSETQ. V shed 4 bases and J shed 0 bases, with 20 bases lying between them. The CDR3 loop spans 18 amino acids. CDR3 loop: CASSTSVRGRSSGNTIYF. The CDR3 nucleotides are TGCGCCAGCAGCACCTCAGTCCGGGGTCGTAGCTCTGGAAACACCATATATTTT.

A word on this clone: Other DNA sequences in this sample translate to the same CDR3. This chain uses TRBV5-1 with TRBJ2-1; 11 nucleotides align to TRBD2. The J segment lost 5 bases and the V segment lost 3 bases, leaving 4 bases of the junction unmatched. CDR1 is SGHRS and CDR2 is YFSETQ in the germline V gene. The CDR3 totals 15 residues. The CDR3 reads CASSSGTSGNNEQFF. CDR3 nucleotide sequence: TGCGCCAGCAGCTCCGGGACTAGCGGAAACAATGAGCAGTTCTTC.

The chain has TRBV27 and TRBJ2-5; D may correspond to TRBD1 or TRBD2 (5 bases each). CDR3 length: 13 residues. V lost 8 bases and J 1 base, leaving 11 bases between the germline ends. Germline CDR1 reads MNHEY; CDR2 reads SMNVEV (reference sequence). The DNA for the CDR3 is TGTGCCAGCGCCCGGGACCCCCAAGAGACCCAGTACTTC. Residues: CASARDPQETQYF.

The gene calls are TRBV2 and TRBJ2-1; D is uncertain. The V and J ends lost 8 bases and 4 bases respectively, with 6 bases between them. The CDR3 runs 11 residues. Germline CDR1 reads SNHLY; CDR2 reads FYNNEI. The CDR3 sequence: CASQPYNEQFF. DNA for the CDR3: TGTGCCAGCCAGCCGTACAATGAGCAGTTCTTC.

V gene TRBV7-3 combines with J gene TRBJ2-1; 7 bases line up with TRBD2. Germline V gives CDR1 SGHTA, CDR2 FQGTGA. V dropped 0 bases and J dropped 0; count of bases not matched to a gene: 5. CDR3 size: 17 residues. DNA for the CDR3: TGTGCCAGCAGCTTAACAGCGGGACCGAGCTCCTACAATGAGCAGTTCTTC. It yields the protein CASSLTAGPSSYNEQFF.

This rearrangement joins TRBV5-6 to TRBJ2-7; D might be TRBD1 (6 bases). With 0 bases removed from V and 2 bases from J, the gap between germline ends came to 9 bases. This CDR3 has 14 amino acids. The germline V gene has CDR1 SGHDT and CDR2 YYEEEE. This chain's CDR3 is CASSLAGVPYEQYF. The CDR3 bases are TGTGCCAGCAGCTTGGCAGGGGTCCCCTACGAGCAGTACTTC.

Details on this clone: Just one base apart from a much larger clone, this may be a read error. Other DNA variants within this sample encode the same CDR3. The chain uses TRBV7-2 and TRBJ2-2; D is uncertain. Germline V CDR1 and CDR2: SGHTA, FQGNSA. V was cut by 3 bases and J by 1 base, with 6 bases left in between. The CDR3 is 14 amino acids. CDR3: CASSLGGNTGELFF. CDR3 sequence (DNA): TGTGCCAGCAGCTTGGGCGGGAACACCGGGGAGCTGTTTTTT.

The rearrangement uses TRBV5-4 and TRBJ2-5, with 8 nucleotides matching TRBD1. The ends lost 5 bases at V and 5 bases at J; junction bases unmatched: 8. Looked up from germline, CDR1 is SGHNT and CDR2 is YYREEE (reference sequence). The CDR3 has 14 amino acids. This chain's CDR3 is CASRRQGAGETQYF. The CDR3 nucleotides read TGTGCCAGCAGACGGCAGGGGGCTGGGGAGACCCAGTACTTC.

The CDR3 is CASSLIPGGQPQHF. The DNA of the CDR3 is TGTGCCAGCAGTTTAATTCCGGGGGGTCAGCCCCAGCATTTT. The chain is built from TRBV27 and TRBJ1-5; D may be TRBD1 (5 bases). Germline-derived CDR1 and CDR2 are MNHEY and SMNVEV (reference sequence). This CDR3 comprises 14 residues. Trimming removed 2 bases at V and 6 bases at J, with 11 bases between.

In regard to this clone: Germline is not matched at one junction end, which may reflect a read error. The rearrangement uses TRBV4-3 and TRBJ2-1; the match to TRBD2 covers 8 bases. This CDR3 spans 14 amino acids. CDR1 and CDR2 (germline): LGHNA, YSLEER. The CDR3 coding sequence is TGCGCCGGCAGCCAAGAGTCCCGGGGGGGTGAGCAGTTCTTC. It is translated as CAGSQESRGGEQFF.

This clone has just one count. The gene calls are TRBV7-9 and TRBJ2-2; 10 bases align to TRBD2. Germline CDR1 and CDR2: SEHNR and FQNEAQ (reference sequence). The length of the CDR3 is 15 residues. Unmatched junction bases numbered 4, after V lost 6 bases and J lost 3 bases. The DNA of the CDR3 is TGTGCCAGCAGTCCTAGCGGGAGCTACACCGGGGAGCTGTTTTTT. This translates into CASSPSGSYTGELFF.

The chain carries TRBV5-1 and TRBJ1-5; a possible D gene is TRBD1 (6 bases). The V end lost 0 bases, the J end lost 9 bases, and 13 bases lay between the germline ends. The V gene's germline CDR1 is SGHRS and CDR2 YFSETQ. The CDR3 is made up of 14 amino acids. This CDR3 is CASSLGDKGAPQHF. CDR3 sequence (DNA): TGCGCCAGCAGCTTGGGGGACAAAGGGGCGCCCCAGCATTTT.

The chain has TRBV14 and TRBJ2-2; 7 nucleotides match TRBD1. This CDR3 comprises 15 residues. In germline, CDR1 is SGHDN, CDR2 FVKESK. Trimming removed 3 bases from V and 3 bases from J; junction bases left unmatched: 4. The CDR3 sequence is CASSQIDRDTGELFF. CDR3 DNA sequence: TGTGCCAGCAGCCAGATAGACAGGGACACCGGGGAGCTGTTTTTT. The variable domain in full, completed from reference TRBV14 and TRBJ2-2, reads EAGVTQFPSHSVIEKGQTVTLRCDPISGHDNLYWYRRVMGKEIKFLLHFVKESKQDESGMPNNRFLAERTGGTYSTLKVQPAELEDSGVYFCASSQIDRDTGELFFGEGSRLTVL.

This sequence joins TRBV5-4 and TRBJ1-4, with a weak D call TRBD1 (5 bases). There are 14 residues in the CDR3. CDR1 and CDR2 (germline): SGHNT, YYREEE (reference sequence). Trimming cost V 0 bases and J 8 bases, with 11 bases left between them. CDR3 region: CASSLDRRGEKLFF. The CDR3 nucleotides read TGTGCCAGCAGCTTGGACAGGCGGGGGGAAAAACTGTTTTTT.

In this sample, this clone turned up a few times. J is TRBJ1-4 and V is TRBV6-1, with D maybe TRBD1 (6 bases). Trimming pared 9 bases from V and 7 bases from J, leaving 15 bases between. CDR3 length: 13 residues. The germline V gene encodes CDR1 MNHNS and CDR2 SASEGT. The CDR3 here is CASTGRIGEKLFF. CDR3 DNA: TGTGCCAGTACAGGGAGGATAGGTGAAAAACTGTTTTTT.

In its sample, this clone was seen a few times. This chain connects TRBV9 to TRBJ1-1, with a possible D match to TRBD1 (5 bases). Trimming stripped 4 bases from V and 1 base from J, with 14 bases between. Germline V gives CDR1 SGDLS, CDR2 YYNGEE. This CDR3 has 15 residues. CDR3 amino acids: CASSFTGGPNTEAFF. CDR3 in DNA: TGTGCCAGCAGCTTTACCGGGGGACCGAACACTGAAGCTTTCTTT.

V and J are TRBV4-2 and TRBJ2-3; D could derive from TRBD1 or TRBD2 (5 bases each). The germline V gene has CDR1 LGHNA and CDR2 YNFKEQ. V lost 3 bases to trimming and J lost 1 base, with 17 bases between them. CDR3 length: 17 amino acids. The CDR3, as DNA: TGTGCCAGCAGCCACACCGGGACCAATGCCGGCACAGATACGCAGTATTTT. As protein: CASSHTGTNAGTDTQYF.